These T cell receptor beta chains were read from a single sample in a study of preoperative IRX-2 immunotherapy in early breast cancer. This table comes from immunoSEQ multiplex PCR, and its TCRdb copy is limited to in-frame clones, with some not included. The profile shows 3,300 or so clones, approximately 70% of them singletons. Material: tumor tissue, obtained before IRX-2 immunotherapy. These receptors originate from a human donor with breast cancer. Each CDR3 is given with its conserved first and last residue. D genes are given only for firm matches. Rows give clone size only sometimes, using once, few, many, or a class for an expanded clone.

. TRBJ2-7 TRBD2 TRBV19 TGTGCCACCTCCGGGACTAGCGGGGGGGCAGGGCCGTCGGGGGAGCAGTACTTC CATSGTSGGAGPSGEQYF
. TRBJ2-7 . TRBV28 TGTGCCAGCACCCCAGCAGGGAGAACCTACGAGCAGTACTTC CASTPAGRTYEQYF
. TRBJ1-1 . TRBV15 TGTGCCACCAGCAGAGGGGACAAAGTTTCTGAAGCTTTCTTT CATSRGDKVSEAFF
. TRBJ2-1 TRBD2 TRBV30 TGTGCCTGGAGCAGAGCCGAGCGGGAGAATTCCTACAATGAGCAGTTCTTC CAWSRAERENSYNEQFF
. TRBJ2-6 . TRBV7-4 TGTGCCAGCAGCTTAACGTGGGGTGGGGCCAACGTCCTGACTTTC CASSLTWGGANVLTF
once TRBJ2-1 . TRBV12-5 TGTGCCAGCACGACGGACAATGAGCAGTTCTTC CASTTDNEQFF
few TRBJ2-2 . TRBV11-3 TGTGCCAGCGCCCGGACAAGGGGGAACACCGGGGAGCTGTTTTTT CASARTRGNTGELFF
few TRBJ1-1 . TRBV18 TGTGCCAGCTCACCACCTCCTAGGGAGCGGGCTTTCTTT CASSPPPRERAFF
. TRBJ1-1 . TRBV6-8 TGTGCCAGCAGTTACTCCGGGACGGAGAACACTGAAGCTTTCTTT CASSYSGTENTEAFF
once TRBJ1-4 TRBD1 TRBV7-6 TGTGCCAGCAGCTTGGGGATGACAGGGAATGAAAAACTGTTTTTT CASSLGMTGNEKLFF
few TRBJ1-1 . TRBV19 TGTGCCACTCGACAGGCCACGAACACTGAAGCTTTCTTT CATRQATNTEAFF
. TRBJ2-1 . TRBV19 TGTGCCAGTAGCGCCGCCCCAGGGCTATACAATGAGCAGTTCTTC CASSAAPGLYNEQFF
. TRBJ1-3 . TRBV18 TGTGCCAGCTCACCGACAGTCTCTGGAAACACCATATATTTT CASSPTVSGNTIYF
medium-sized TRBJ1-2 TRBD1 TRBV11-3 TGTGCCAGCAGCTTAGGGGGACAGGGGCCCATAGGCTACACCTTC CASSLGGQGPIGYTF
once TRBJ1-6 . TRBV30 TGTGCCTGGAATTGGGGGGCTAACTATAATTCACCCCTCCACTTT CAWNWGANYNSPLHF
. TRBJ2-7 TRBD1 TRBV11-1 TGTGCCAGCAGCTTAGTACCGGGACAGGGCTGGCGGGAGCAGTACTTC CASSLVPGQGWREQYF
. TRBJ2-1 . TRBV11-3 TGTGCCAGCAGTACAGGGTCTTTTGTCTCCAATGAGCAGTTCTTC CASSTGSFVSNEQFF
. TRBJ1-1 . TRBV28 TGTGCCAGCAGTTTTTATGGGGGGACTGAAGCTTTCTTT CASSFYGGTEAFF
. TRBJ2-7 TRBD2 TRBV6-8 TGTGCCAGCAGATTCGGGGGACTAGCCTACGAGCAGTACTTC CASRFGGLAYEQYF
. TRBJ2-3 . TRBV11-3 TGTGCCAGCAGCTTGGCAGGGACCTTTGTTACGCAGTATTTT CASSLAGTFVTQYF
. TRBJ2-7 TRBD2 TRBV15 TGTGCCACCAGCAGCGGACTAGCGGGGGCCTACGAGCAGTACTTC CATSSGLAGAYEQYF
. TRBJ1-2 TRBD1 TRBV6-8 TGTGCCAGCAGTCCCCGGACCGGGACAGGGTATTCCTATGGCTACACCTTC CASSPRTGTGYSYGYTF
few TRBJ1-1 . TRBV6-8 TGTGCCAGCAGACCACGGCCTACTGAAGCTTTCTTT CASRPRPTEAFF
. TRBJ1-5 TRBD1 TRBV28 TGTGCCAGCAGTTACAGGGGGCGCGTAGGTCAGCCCCAGCATTTT CASSYRGRVGQPQHF
. TRBJ2-1 . TRBV7-5 TGTGCCAGCAGCCTTAGCGGGGCCCACTGGTATGAGCAGTTCTTC CASSLSGAHWYEQFF
medium-sized TRBJ1-1 . TRBV11-3 TGTGCCAGCAGCTTATCTGAGTTTTCAGGGAACACTGAAGCTTTCTTT CASSLSEFSGNTEAFF
. TRBJ2-1 TRBD2 TRBV6-8 TGTGCCAGCAGTTACCCTAGACTAGCGGGAGCCTCAAATGAGCAGTTCTTC CASSYPRLAGASNEQFF
few TRBJ1-4 . TRBV11-3 TGTGCCAGCAGCCTACTCGGGACCACTAATGAAAAACTGTTTTTT CASSLLGTTNEKLFF
large TRBJ1-4 . TRBV6-8 TGTGCCAGCAAGAGGACAGAAGCAACTAATGAAAAACTGTTTTTT CASKRTEATNEKLFF
. TRBJ2-5 TRBD2 TRBV11-3 TGTGCCAGCAGCCTAAGGACTAGCGGGAGCGGGGAGACCCAGTACTTC CASSLRTSGSGETQYF
. TRBJ2-3 . TRBV6-8 TGTGCCAGCAAGCCCCCTTCCACAGATACGCAGTATTTT CASKPPSTDTQYF
. TRBJ2-7 . TRBV29-1 TGCAGCGTGGGGCGGGCGCTTAGGATAAGCGAGCAGTACTTC CSVGRALRISEQYF
. TRBJ2-2 TRBD2 TRBV29-1 TGCAGCGTTGCGGGTACTAGCGGACTTGGTACCGGGGAGCTGTTTTTT CSVAGTSGLGTGELFF
. TRBJ2-1 TRBD1 TRBV5-1 TGCGCCAGCAGCTCGACAGGGTCGACCCATGAGCAGTTCTTC CASSSTGSTHEQFF
. TRBJ2-1 TRBD2 TRBV28 TGTGCCAGCAGGACTGGCGGGAGCGGTGCCTACAATGAGCAGTTCTTC CASRTGGSGAYNEQFF
few TRBJ2-6 TRBD1 TRBV19 TGTGCCAGTAGTGTCCGGACAGGGCCCGGGGCCAACGTCCTGACTTTC CASSVRTGPGANVLTF
. TRBJ2-7 TRBD2 TRBV6-8 TGTGCCAGCAGTTACGCCTGGACTAGGACCTACGAGCAGTACTTC CASSYAWTRTYEQYF
. TRBJ2-3 . TRBV7-6 TGTGCCAGCAGTGGGAGTAAAGTTGTGAATACGCAGTATTTT CASSGSKVVNTQYF
. TRBJ2-3 TRBD2 TRBV19 TGTGCCAGTAGTATAGGTCTAGCGGGGGGTTTCACAGATACGCAGTATTTT CASSIGLAGGFTDTQYF
. TRBJ2-2 TRBD2 TRBV6-8 TGTGCCAGCAGGGAAAGGACTAGCGGGGCCGGGGAGCTGTTTTTT CASRERTSGAGELFF
. TRBJ2-7 . TRBV6-8 TGTGCCAGCAAGATTTGGACTTCTACCTACGAGCAGTACTTC CASKIWTSTYEQYF
. TRBJ1-1 . TRBV28 TGTGCCAGCAGTTTCTGGGGAGGGAAGAACACTGAAGCTTTCTTT CASSFWGGKNTEAFF
once TRBJ2-3 TRBD2 TRBV23-1 TGCGCCAGCGCGATTCCGGGACTAGCGGGAGGCCCTAGCACAGATACGCAGTATTTT CASAIPGLAGGPSTDTQYF
. TRBJ1-1 . TRBV6-8 TGTGCCAGCAGAAAGACACTCACCACTGAAGCTTTCTTT CASRKTLTTEAFF
medium-sized TRBJ2-3 . TRBV11-3 TGTGCCAGCAGTCAAGACAGAGTAAGGACAGATACGCAGTATTTT CASSQDRVRTDTQYF
. TRBJ2-7 TRBD1 TRBV6-8 TGTGCCAGCAGAGGGACAGCCGTCTACGAGCAGTACTTC CASRGTAVYEQYF
. TRBJ2-5 TRBD1 TRBV23-1 TGCGCCAGCAGTCAGTCCCGGGACAGGGCGATGGCTTGGGGGCAAGAGACCCAGTACTTC CASSQSRDRAMAWGQETQYF
. TRBJ2-3 . TRBV6-8 TGTGCCAGCAGTTGGGACGGGGACACTTTCACAGATACGCAGTATTTT CASSWDGDTFTDTQYF
. TRBJ2-7 . TRBV22-1 TGTGCCAGCCGACCCTGGACTGCCGGGTATGAGGAGCAGTACTTC CASRPWTAGYEEQYF
. TRBJ1-4 TRBD1 TRBV6-8 TGTGCCAGCAGCTACAGGGGGCAAGAAAAACTGTTTTTT CASSYRGQEKLFF
. TRBJ2-7 TRBD1 TRBV15 TGTGCCACCAGCTGGACAGGGGGCGCGTACGAGCAGTACTTC CATSWTGGAYEQYF
. TRBJ2-3 . TRBV7-6 TGTGCCAGCAGCTTAGAGGGGGGCACAGATACGCAGTATTTT CASSLEGGTDTQYF
few TRBJ2-7 . TRBV29-1 TGCAGCGTTGCGGTAGACAGTTCCGGCGAGCAGTACTTC CSVAVDSSGEQYF
once TRBJ1-3 TRBD1 TRBV7-7 TGTGCCAGCAGTATACAGGGGTTTGCTGGAAACACCATATATTTT CASSIQGFAGNTIYF
. TRBJ2-5 . TRBV6-8 TGTGCCAGCAGTCTGGAGCGTGAGACCCAGTACTTC CASSLERETQYF
few TRBJ2-3 TRBD2 TRBV11-3 TGTGCCAGCAGCTTAGGAACAGTAGCGGGAGATACGCAGTATTTT CASSLGTVAGDTQYF
. TRBJ2-2 TRBD2 TRBV5-1 TGCGCCAGCAGTCTGACTAGCGGGATCTGGGCCGGGGAGCTGTTTTTT CASSLTSGIWAGELFF
. TRBJ2-2 . TRBV28 TGTGCCAGCAGTTTAGTTCAGACCGGGGAGCTGTTTTTT CASSLVQTGELFF
. TRBJ1-4 . TRBV19 TGTGCCAGTAGTATAGGACAGCGGGAGAGTTGGAATGAAAAACTGTTTTTT CASSIGQRESWNEKLFF
. TRBJ1-2 . TRBV6-8 TGTGCCAGCAGAGATTTCTACACCGAGGGAGGCGGCTACACCTTC CASRDFYTEGGGYTF